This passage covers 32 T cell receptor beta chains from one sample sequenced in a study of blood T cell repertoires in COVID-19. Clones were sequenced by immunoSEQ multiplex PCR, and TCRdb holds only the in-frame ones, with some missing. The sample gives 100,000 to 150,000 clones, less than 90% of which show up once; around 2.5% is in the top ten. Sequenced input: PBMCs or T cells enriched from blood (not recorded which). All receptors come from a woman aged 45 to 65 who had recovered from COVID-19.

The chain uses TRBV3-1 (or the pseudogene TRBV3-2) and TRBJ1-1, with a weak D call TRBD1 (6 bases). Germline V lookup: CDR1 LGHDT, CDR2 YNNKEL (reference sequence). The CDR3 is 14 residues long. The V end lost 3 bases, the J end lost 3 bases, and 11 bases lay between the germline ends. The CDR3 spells CASSHADRYTEAFF. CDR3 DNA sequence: TGTGCCAGCAGCCATGCCGACAGGTACACTGAAGCTTTCTTT.

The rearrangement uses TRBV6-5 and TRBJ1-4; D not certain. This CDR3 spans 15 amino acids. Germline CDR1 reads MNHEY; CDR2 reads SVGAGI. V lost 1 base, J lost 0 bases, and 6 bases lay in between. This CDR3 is CASSYYGATNEKLFF. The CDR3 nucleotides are TGTGCCAGCAGTTACTACGGAGCAACTAATGAAAAACTGTTTTTT.

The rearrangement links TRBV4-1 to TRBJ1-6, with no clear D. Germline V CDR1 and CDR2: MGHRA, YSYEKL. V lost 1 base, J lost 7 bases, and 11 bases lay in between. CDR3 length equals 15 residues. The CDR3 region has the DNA TGCGCCAGCAGCCAAGCCGTTCAGGTCAATTCACCCCTCCACTTT. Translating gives CASSQAVQVNSPLHF.

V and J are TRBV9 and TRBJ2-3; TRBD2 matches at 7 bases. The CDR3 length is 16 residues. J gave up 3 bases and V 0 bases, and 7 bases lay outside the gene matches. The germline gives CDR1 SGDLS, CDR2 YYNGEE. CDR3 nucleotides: TGTGCCAGCAGCGTAGCTGGCGGGGGTGCTACAGATACGCAGTATTTT. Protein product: CASSVAGGGATDTQYF.

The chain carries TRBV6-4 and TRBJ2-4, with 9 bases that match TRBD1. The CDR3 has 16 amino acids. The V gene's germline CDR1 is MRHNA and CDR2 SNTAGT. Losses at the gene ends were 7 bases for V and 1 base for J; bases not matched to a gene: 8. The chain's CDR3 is CASTIQGAYAKNIQYF. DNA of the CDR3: TGTGCCAGCACGATACAGGGGGCTTATGCCAAAAACATTCAGTACTTC.

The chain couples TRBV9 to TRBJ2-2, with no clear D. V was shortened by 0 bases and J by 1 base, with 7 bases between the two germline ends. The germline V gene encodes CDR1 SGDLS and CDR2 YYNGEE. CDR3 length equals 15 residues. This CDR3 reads CASSVAERNTGELFF. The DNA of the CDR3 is TGTGCCAGCAGCGTAGCTGAGAGGAACACCGGGGAGCTGTTTTTT.

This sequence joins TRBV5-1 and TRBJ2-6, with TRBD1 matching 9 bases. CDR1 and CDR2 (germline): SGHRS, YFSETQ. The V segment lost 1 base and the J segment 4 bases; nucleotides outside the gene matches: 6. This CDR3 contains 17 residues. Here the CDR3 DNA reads TGCGCCAGCAGCTTGAGGGACAGGGTGAGAGGGGCCAACGTCCTGACTTTC. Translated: CASSLRDRVRGANVLTF. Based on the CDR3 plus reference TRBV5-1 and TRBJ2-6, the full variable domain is KAGVTQTPRYLIKTRGQQVTLSCSPISGHRSVSWYQQTPGQGLQFLFEYFSETQRNKGNFPGRFSGRQFSNSRSEMNVSTLELGDSALYLCASSLRDRVRGANVLTFGAGSRLTVL.

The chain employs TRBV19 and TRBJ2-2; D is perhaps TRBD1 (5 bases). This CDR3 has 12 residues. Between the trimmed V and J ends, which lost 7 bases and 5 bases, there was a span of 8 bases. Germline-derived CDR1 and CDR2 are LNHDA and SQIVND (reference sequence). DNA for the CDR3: TGTGCCAGTAATCAGGGAACCGGGGAGCTGTTTTTT. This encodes CASNQGTGELFF. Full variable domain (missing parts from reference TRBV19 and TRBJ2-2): DGGITQSPKYLFRKEGQNVTLSCEQNLNHDAMYWYRQDPGQGLRLIYYSQIVNDFQKGDIAEGYSVSREKKESFPLTVTSAQKNPTAFYLCASNQGTGELFFGEGSRLTVL.

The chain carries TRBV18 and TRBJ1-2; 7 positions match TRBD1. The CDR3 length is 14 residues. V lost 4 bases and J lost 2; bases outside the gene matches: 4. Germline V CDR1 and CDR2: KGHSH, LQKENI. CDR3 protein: CASSLSTGNYGYTF. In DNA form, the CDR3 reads TGTGCCAGCTCACTCTCGACAGGGAACTATGGCTACACCTTC.

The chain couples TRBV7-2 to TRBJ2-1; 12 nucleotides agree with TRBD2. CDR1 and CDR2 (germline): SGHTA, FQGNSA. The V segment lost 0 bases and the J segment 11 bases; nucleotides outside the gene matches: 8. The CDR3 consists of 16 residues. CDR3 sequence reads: CASSLAALAGGDKQFF. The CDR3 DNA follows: TGTGCCAGCAGCTTAGCGGCCCTAGCGGGGGGGGATAAGCAGTTCTTC.

The CDR3 nucleotides read TGTGCCAGCAGTGAACCCGGGGGGGTTGGGGAGCAGTACTTC. This codes for CASSEPGGVGEQYF. The chain joins TRBV6-1 to TRBJ2-7; 8 bases agree with TRBD2. Looked up from germline, CDR1 is MNHNS and CDR2 is SASEGT. CDR3 length: 14 residues. Trimming at V came to 2 bases and at J to 7 bases, leaving 7 bases not matched to a gene.

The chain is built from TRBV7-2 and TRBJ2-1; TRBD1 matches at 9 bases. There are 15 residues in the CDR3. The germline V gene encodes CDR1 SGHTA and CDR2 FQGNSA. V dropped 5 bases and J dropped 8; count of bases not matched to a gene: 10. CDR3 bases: TGTGCCAGCAGCATTTCGGGACAGGGCCTCTATGAGCAGTTCTTC. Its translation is CASSISGQGLYEQFF.

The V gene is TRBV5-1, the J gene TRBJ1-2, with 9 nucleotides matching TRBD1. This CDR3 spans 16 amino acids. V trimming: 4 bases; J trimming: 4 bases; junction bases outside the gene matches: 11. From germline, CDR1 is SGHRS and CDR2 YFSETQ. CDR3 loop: CASSQGTGTGTYGYTF. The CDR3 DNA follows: TGCGCCAGCAGCCAAGGTACCGGGACAGGGACCTATGGCTACACCTTC. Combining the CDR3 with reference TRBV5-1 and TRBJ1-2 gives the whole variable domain KAGVTQTPRYLIKTRGQQVTLSCSPISGHRSVSWYQQTPGQGLQFLFEYFSETQRNKGNFPGRFSGRQFSNSRSEMNVSTLELGDSALYLCASSQGTGTGTYGYTFGSGTRLTVV.

Here the CDR3 reads CATSDLLLSSRQGNNEQFF. CDR3 DNA sequence: TGTGCCACCAGTGATTTGCTCCTCTCTAGCCGACAGGGAAACAATGAGCAGTTCTTC. This chain connects TRBV24-1 to TRBJ2-1, with 7 positions matching TRBD1. The CDR3 runs 19 residues. After removal of 0 bases from V and 5 bases from J, the junction contained 15 bases not matched to a gene. The germline V gene encodes CDR1 KGHDR and CDR2 SFDVKD.

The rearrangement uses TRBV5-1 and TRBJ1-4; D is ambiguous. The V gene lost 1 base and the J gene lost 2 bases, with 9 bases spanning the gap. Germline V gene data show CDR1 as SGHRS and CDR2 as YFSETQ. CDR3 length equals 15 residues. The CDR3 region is CASSLFMSTNEKLFF. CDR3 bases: TGCGCCAGCAGCTTGTTTATGTCGACTAATGAAAAACTGTTTTTT.

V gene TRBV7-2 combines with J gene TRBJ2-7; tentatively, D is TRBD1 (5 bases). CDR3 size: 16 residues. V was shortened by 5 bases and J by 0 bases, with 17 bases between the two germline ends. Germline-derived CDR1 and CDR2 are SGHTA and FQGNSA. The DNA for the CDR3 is TGTGCCAGCAGCCCCAATGGGCGGACACTCTCCTACGAGCAGTACTTC. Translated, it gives CASSPNGRTLSYEQYF.

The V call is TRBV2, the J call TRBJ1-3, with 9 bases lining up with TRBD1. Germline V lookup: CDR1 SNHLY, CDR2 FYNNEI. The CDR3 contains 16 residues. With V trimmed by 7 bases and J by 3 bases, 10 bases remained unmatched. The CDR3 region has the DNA TGTGCCAGCACTATAACAGGGGGCGATTTTGGAAACACCATATATTTT. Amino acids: CASTITGGDFGNTIYF.

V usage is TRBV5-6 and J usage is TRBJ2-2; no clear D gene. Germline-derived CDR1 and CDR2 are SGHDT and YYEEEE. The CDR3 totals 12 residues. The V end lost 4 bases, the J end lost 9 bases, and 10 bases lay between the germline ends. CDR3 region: CASSPSTRELFF. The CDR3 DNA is TGTGCCAGCAGCCCCTCGACTCGGGAGCTGTTTTTT.

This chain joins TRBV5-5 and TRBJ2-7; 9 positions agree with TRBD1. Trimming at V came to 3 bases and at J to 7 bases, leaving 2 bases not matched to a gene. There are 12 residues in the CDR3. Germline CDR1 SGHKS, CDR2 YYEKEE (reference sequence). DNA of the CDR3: TGTGCCAGCAGCTGGACAGGGGAAGAGCAGTACTTC. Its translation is CASSWTGEEQYF.

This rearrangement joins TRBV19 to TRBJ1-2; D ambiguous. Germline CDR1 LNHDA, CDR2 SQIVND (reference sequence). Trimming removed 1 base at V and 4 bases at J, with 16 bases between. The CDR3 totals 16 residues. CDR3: CASSIVPGSGGYGYTF. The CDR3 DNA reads TGTGCCAGTAGTATAGTACCGGGATCCGGCGGCTATGGCTACACCTTC.

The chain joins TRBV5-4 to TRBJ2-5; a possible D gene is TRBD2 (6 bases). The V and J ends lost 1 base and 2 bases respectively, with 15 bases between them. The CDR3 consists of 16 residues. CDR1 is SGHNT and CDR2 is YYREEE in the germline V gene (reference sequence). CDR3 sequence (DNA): TGTGCCAGCAGCTTGTCGGGCGGGGAAGTACAAGAGACCCAGTACTTC. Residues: CASSLSGGEVQETQYF.

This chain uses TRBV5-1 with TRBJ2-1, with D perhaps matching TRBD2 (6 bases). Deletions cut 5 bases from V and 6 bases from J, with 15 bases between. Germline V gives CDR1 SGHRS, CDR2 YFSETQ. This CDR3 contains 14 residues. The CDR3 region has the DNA TGCGCCAGCAGGAGACTAGAGGCGGGCAATGAGCAGTTCTTC. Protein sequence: CASRRLEAGNEQFF.

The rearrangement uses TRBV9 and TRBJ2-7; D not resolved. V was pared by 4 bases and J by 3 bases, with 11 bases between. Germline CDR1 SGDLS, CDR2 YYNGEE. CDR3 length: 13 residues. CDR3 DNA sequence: TGTGCCAGCAGCCCCCGACACTTCTACGAGCAGTACTTC. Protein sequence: CASSPRHFYEQYF.

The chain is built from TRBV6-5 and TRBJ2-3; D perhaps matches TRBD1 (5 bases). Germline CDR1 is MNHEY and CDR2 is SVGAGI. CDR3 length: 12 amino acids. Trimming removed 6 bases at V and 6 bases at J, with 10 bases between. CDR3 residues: CASSLPGDTQYF. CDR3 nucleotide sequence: TGTGCCAGCAGCCTTCCAGGGGATACGCAGTATTTT.

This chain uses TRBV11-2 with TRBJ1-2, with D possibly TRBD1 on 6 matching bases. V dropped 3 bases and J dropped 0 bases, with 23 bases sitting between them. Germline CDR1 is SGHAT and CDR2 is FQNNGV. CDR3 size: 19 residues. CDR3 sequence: CASSFPSPPTGIANYGYTF. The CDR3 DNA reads TGTGCCAGCAGCTTCCCTTCCCCACCAACAGGGATAGCTAACTATGGCTACACCTTC.

CDR3 nucleotide sequence: TGTGCCAGCAGCTTAGATACGAACAGGGGGGTTGAGACCCAGTACTTC. This codes for CASSLDTNRGVETQYF. The chain employs TRBV11-2 and TRBJ2-5; 8 bases align to TRBD1. From germline, CDR1 is SGHAT and CDR2 FQNNGV. The V gene end was trimmed by 0 bases and the J gene end by 5 bases; junction bases not matched to a gene: 8. This CDR3 spans 16 amino acids.

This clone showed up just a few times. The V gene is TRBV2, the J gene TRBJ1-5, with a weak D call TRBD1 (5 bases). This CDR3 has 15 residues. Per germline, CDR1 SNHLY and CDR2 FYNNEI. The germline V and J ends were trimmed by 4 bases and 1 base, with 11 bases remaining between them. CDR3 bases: TGTGCCAGCAGTGTTAGGGGTTTGAGCAATCAGCCCCAGCATTTT. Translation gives CASSVRGLSNQPQHF.

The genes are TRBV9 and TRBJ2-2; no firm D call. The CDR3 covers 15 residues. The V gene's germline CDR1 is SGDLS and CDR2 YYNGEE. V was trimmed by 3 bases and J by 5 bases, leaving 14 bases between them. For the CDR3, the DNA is TGTGCCAGCAGCGCTCTCTACAGAGTAACCGGGGAGCTGTTTTTT. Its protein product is CASSALYRVTGELFF.

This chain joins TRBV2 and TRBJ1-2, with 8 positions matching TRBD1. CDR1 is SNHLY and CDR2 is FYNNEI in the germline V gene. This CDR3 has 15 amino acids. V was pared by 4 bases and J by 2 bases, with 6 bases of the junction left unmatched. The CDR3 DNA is TGTGCCAGCAGTGGGACAGGGTTTAGGAACTATGGCTACACCTTC. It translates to CASSGTGFRNYGYTF.

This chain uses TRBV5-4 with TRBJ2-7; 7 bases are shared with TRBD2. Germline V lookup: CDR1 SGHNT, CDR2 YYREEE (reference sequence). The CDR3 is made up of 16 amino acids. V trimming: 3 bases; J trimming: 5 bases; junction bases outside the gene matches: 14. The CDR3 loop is CASSSPRGTITHEQYF. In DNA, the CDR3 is TGTGCCAGCAGCTCTCCCCGTGGGACTATAACCCACGAGCAGTACTTC.

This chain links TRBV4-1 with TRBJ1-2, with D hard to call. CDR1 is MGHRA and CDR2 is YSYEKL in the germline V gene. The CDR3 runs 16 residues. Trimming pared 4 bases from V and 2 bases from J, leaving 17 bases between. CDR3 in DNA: TGCGCCAGCAGCCCCCGTTCCGGAGGGTCCAACTATGGCTACACCTTC. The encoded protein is CASSPRSGGSNYGYTF.

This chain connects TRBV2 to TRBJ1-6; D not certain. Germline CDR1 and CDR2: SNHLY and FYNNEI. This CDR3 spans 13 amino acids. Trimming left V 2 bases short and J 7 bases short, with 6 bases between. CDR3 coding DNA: TGTGCCAGCAGTGAACTGGCCAATTCACCCCTCCACTTT. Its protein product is CASSELANSPLHF. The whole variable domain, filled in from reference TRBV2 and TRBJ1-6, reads EPEVTQTPSHQVTQMGQEVILRCVPISNHLYFYWYRQILGQKVEFLVSFYNNEISEKSEIFDDQFSVERPDGSNFTLKIRSTKLEDSAMYFCASSELANSPLHFGNGTRLTVT.